One and the same sample provided the 7 T cell receptor beta chains below, sequenced in a study of T cell repertoires in cytomegalovirus infection. No cognate antigen is known for these TCRs. Each CDR3 protein is one row after TCRdb ran MiXCR on the reads. In the table there are roughly 500,000 distinct CDR3 sequences, more than 30% of which are singletons. The input for sequencing was cultured PBMCs, taken from culture after CMV antigen stimulation. These TCRs come from a human donor in good health (CMV status not recorded). Some clones in this sample may be carry-over from other donors' samples.

This clonotype has ten or more counts. V is TRBV7-2 and J is TRBJ2-3, with D perhaps TRBD2 (6 bases). Trimming removed 5 bases at V and 5 bases at J, with 14 bases between. Germline CDR1 SGHTA, CDR2 FQGNSA. The CDR3 loop spans 14 amino acids. CDR3 residues: CASSPSGVIDTQYF. The DNA for the CDR3 is TGTGCCAGCAGCCCCTCGGGGGTGATAGATACGCAGTATTTT.

The V and J genes are TRBV7-2 and TRBJ2-7; 9 bases fit TRBD1. The J segment lost 6 bases and the V segment lost 5 bases, leaving 11 bases of the junction unmatched. The CDR3 runs to 15 residues. Germline-derived CDR1 and CDR2 are SGHTA and FQGNSA. The CDR3 DNA reads TGTGCCAGCAGCCCCATGGTACAGGGGGCTTCCGAGCAGTACTTC. Protein sequence: CASSPMVQGASEQYF.

This clonotype was seen at least ten times. The chain recombines TRBV29-1 with TRBJ1-1; 7 nucleotides align to TRBD1. The CDR3 is 16 residues long. From germline, CDR1 is SQVTM and CDR2 ANQGSEA. V was pared by 7 bases and J by 0 bases, with 14 bases of the junction left unmatched. The chain's CDR3 is CSASGQAITMNTEAFF. The CDR3 nucleotides read TGCAGCGCTTCCGGACAGGCCATCACCATGAACACTGAAGCTTTCTTT.

This sequence joins TRBV11-2 and TRBJ2-1, with a weak D call TRBD2 (6 bases). Germline loops: CDR1 SGHAT, CDR2 FQNNGV. This CDR3 has 15 amino acids. CDR3 sequence reads: CAARAGTYLYNEQFF. The CDR3 DNA follows: TGTGCAGCGAGGGCGGGGACTTATCTGTACAATGAGCAGTTCTTC.

This clonotype showed up just a few times. The chain has TRBV11-3 and TRBJ2-1; 8 positions match TRBD2. CDR1 is SGHNT, CDR2 YENEEA, per germline. The trim removed 2 bases at V and 6 bases at J, leaving 15 bases unmatched. CDR3 length equals 18 residues. CDR3 region: CASSLQGASGLRGNEQFF. The CDR3 bases are TGTGCCAGCAGCTTACAGGGAGCTAGCGGGCTTCGGGGCAATGAGCAGTTCTTC.

The rearrangement joins TRBV12-3 or TRBV12-4 to TRBJ2-5, with TRBD1 identical over 7 bases. J was trimmed by 4 bases and V by 6 bases; bases with no gene match: 8. The CDR3 extends over 14 amino acids. DNA of the CDR3: TGTGCCAGCAGGGTTGCGACAGGGACAGAGACCCAGTACTTC. Translated: CASRVATGTETQYF.

Only a few counts were recorded for this clonotype. This sequence joins TRBV7-2 and TRBJ2-1, with 10 bases identical to TRBD2. This CDR3 is 23 amino acids long. Germline trimming cut 2 bases from V and 0 bases from J; bases unmatched to any gene: 22. Germline-derived CDR1 and CDR2 are SGHTA and FQGNSA. CDR3 DNA: TGTGCCAGCAGCTTACCAACAGGACCTAGCGGGAGAAACGTCCAGCGCTCCTACAATGAGCAGTTCTTC. It specifies CASSLPTGPSGRNVQRSYNEQFF.